Listed below are T cell receptor beta chains from one sample, sequenced in a study of blood T cell repertoires in COVID-19. Assay: immunoSEQ multiplex PCR; the TCRdb copy retains only in-frame clones and omits some. This table has about 43,000 clones, about 83% appearing once. Input material: peripheral blood. The source is an elderly man in a cohort sampled during active COVID-19. Both conserved end residues are part of each CDR3.

>TRBJ2-2|15|TRBV29-1
CSVGYQGASTGELFF
>TRBJ1-2|14|TRBV4-3
CASSHTTGIYGYTF
>TRBJ1-4|15|TRBV18
CASSETYATNEKLFF
>TRBJ1-1|14|TRBV7-9
CASSPWTDRAEAFF
>TRBJ1-2|13|TRBV27
CASSETTGLGYTF
>TRBJ2-6|14|TRBV19
CASSARTGANVLTF
>TRBJ2-5|16|TRBV5-4
CASSLAQGRLDETQYF
>TRBJ1-3|16|TRBV11-2
CASSTQSTGVRNTIYF
>TRBJ2-1|13|TRBV3-1/TRBV3-2
CASSLYYDNEQFF
>TRBJ2-3|13|TRBV5-1
CASSWNTGDTQYF
>TRBJ2-5|15|TRBV5-4
CASSVTSGAVETQYF
>TRBJ2-2|16|TRBV7-9
CASSSPGRVYTGELFF
>TRBJ2-1|14|TRBV5-4
CASSWEGSYNEQFF
>TRBJ1-3|14|TRBV28
CASRGDSSGNTIYF
>TRBJ2-7|15|TRBV27
CASSLGQGAAYEQYF
>TRBJ2-1|13|TRBV27
CASSLRRGYEQFF
>TRBJ2-5|13|TRBV11-3
CASSLGAQKTQYF
>TRBJ2-3|15|TRBV7-2
CASSGTTSSTDTQYF
>TRBJ2-5|17|TRBV11-2
CASSSPSGGAVQETQYF
>TRBJ2-4|15|TRBV2
CASSRDSGAKNIQYF
>TRBJ1-2|14|TRBV7-2
CASSLGGIGYGYTF
>TRBJ2-3|14|TRBV7-9
CASSFGGPGDTQYF
>TRBJ1-6|13|TRBV6-6
CASSYRLDSPLHF
>TRBJ2-3|14|TRBV5-1
CASSGVAGGVTQYF
>TRBJ2-4|14|TRBV10-3
CAISEAGRPNIQYF
>TRBJ1-5|17|TRBV5-1
CASSEIPGESGNQPQHF
>TRBJ2-2|14|TRBV6-6
CASSGWEGSGELFF
>TRBJ1-4|14|TRBV29-1
CSVQKLGQHEKLFF
>TRBJ2-7|15|TRBV5-1
CASSLLGQGAGEQYF
>TRBJ2-7|16|TRBV3-1/TRBV3-2
CASSQGVAGDYYEQYF
>TRBJ1-1|18|TRBV11-2
CASSPWDRTRLENTEAFF
>TRBJ2-7|15|TRBV2
CASIQETTGFPEQYF
>TRBJ2-1|13|TRBV7-3
CASSLGAGDEQFF